The 30 T cell receptor beta chains below were found in one sample sequenced in a study of response to subunit inactivated influenza vaccine. TCRdb reanalysed the RT-PCR reads using MiXCR and keeps one entry per CDR3 protein. Here the sample spans around 570,000 distinct CDR3 sequences, 6% to 9% being singletons. Sequencing used PBMCs from blood, obtained about 24 months after vaccination. These receptors came from a man aged 50-75 years who received an inactivated influenza vaccine.

This clonotype was detected many times. V gene TRBV10-3 combines with J gene TRBJ2-6; no reliable D call. Trimming cost V 5 bases and J 4 bases, with 15 bases left between them. This CDR3 has 16 amino acids. CDR1 is ENHRY, CDR2 SYGVKD, per germline. DNA for the CDR3: TGTGCCATCAGTAGGGCCGTAATGCGGGGGGCCAACGTCCTGACTTTC. This codes for CAISRAVMRGANVLTF.

The chain combines TRBV28 with TRBJ2-1, with D possibly matching TRBD1 (6 bases). There are 16 residues in the CDR3. Germline CDR1 reads MDHEN; CDR2 reads SYDVKM. V was clipped by 2 bases and J by 7 bases, with 18 bases between them. Written as DNA, the CDR3 is TGTGCCAGCAGTTTAGGGGCAGGAGACAGGCAAAATGAGCAGTTCTTC. Translating it yields CASSLGAGDRQNEQFF.

This clonotype was seen repeatedly, ten times or more. The chain recombines TRBV15 with TRBJ2-1, with D perhaps TRBD1 or TRBD2 (6 bases each). Trimming removed 3 bases at V and 1 base at J, with 10 bases between. This CDR3 region has 15 residues. Germline values: CDR1 LNHNV, CDR2 YYDKDF (reference sequence). The CDR3 is CATSSSGASYNEQFF. The CDR3 DNA follows: TGTGCCACCAGCAGTTCGGGGGCTTCCTACAATGAGCAGTTCTTC.

The table lists this clonotype with many counts. This chain joins TRBV29-1 and TRBJ2-1; no definite D call. V dropped 7 bases and J dropped 7 bases, with 17 bases sitting between them. Germline V gene sequence: CDR1 SQVTM, CDR2 ANQGSEA. The CDR3 covers 13 residues. CDR3 sequence reads: CSGGSSSQNEQFF. The CDR3 DNA reads as TGCAGCGGCGGTAGCTCTTCCCAAAATGAGCAGTTCTTC.

Ten or more counts support this clonotype. The V call is TRBV30, the J call TRBJ2-3, with D unclear. The germline CDR1 and CDR2 sequences are GTSNPN and SVGIG (reference sequence). The CDR3 sequence is 15 residues long. Deletions cut 5 bases from V and 1 base from J, with 16 bases between. This chain's CDR3 is CAWSLDGQGTDTQYF. The DNA of the CDR3 is TGTGCCTGGTCGTTGGACGGCCAAGGCACAGATACGCAGTATTTT.

This clonotype came up many times. The genes are TRBV28 and TRBJ1-1; TRBD1 agrees at 7 bases. CDR3 length: 17 residues. J gave up 1 base and V 3 bases, and 11 bases lay outside the gene matches. From germline, CDR1 is MDHEN and CDR2 SYDVKM. CDR3 sequence (DNA): TGTGCCAGCAGTTTTAGCGTTACAGGGGAAAAGAACACTGAAGCTTTCTTT. This translates into CASSFSVTGEKNTEAFF.

V usage is TRBV27 and J usage is TRBJ1-5; tentatively, D is TRBD1 (5 bases). Trimming removed 5 bases at V and 7 bases at J, with 12 bases between. Germline V gene data show CDR1 as MNHEY and CDR2 as SMNVEV (reference sequence). The CDR3 is 13 residues long. The CDR3 region has the DNA TGTGCCAGCAGTATGGGACTCAACCAGCCCCAGCATTTT. It is translated as CASSMGLNQPQHF.

In its sample, this clonotype was seen many times. The chain is built from TRBV5-1 and TRBJ2-1, with D possibly being TRBD1 or TRBD2 (6 bases each). V lost 4 bases to trimming and J lost 3 bases, with 14 bases between them. The CDR3 length is 15 residues. The germline CDR1 and CDR2 sequences are SGHRS and YFSETQ. CDR3 amino acids: CASSPEGGIYNEQFF. The CDR3 DNA reads TGCGCCAGCAGCCCGGAGGGGGGTATCTACAATGAGCAGTTCTTC.

This clonotype was found a few times. The V and J genes are TRBV3-1 and TRBJ2-3; D may be TRBD2 (6 bases). Trimming stripped 0 bases from V and 9 bases from J, with 7 bases between. From germline, CDR1 is LGHDT and CDR2 YNNKEL (reference sequence). CDR3 length equals 12 residues. CDR3: CASSQEGRTQYF. CDR3 coding DNA: TGTGCCAGCAGCCAAGAGGGGAGGACGCAGTATTTT.

This clonotype has a count of ten or more. The CDR3 spells CASSSPRGNMDTQYF. CDR3 nucleotide sequence: TGTGCCAGCAGCTCTCCCCGGGGGAACATGGATACGCAGTATTTT. The genes are TRBV7-8 and TRBJ2-3; D is perhaps TRBD2 (6 bases). Per germline, CDR1 SGHVS and CDR2 FQNEAQ. The ends were cut back, 4 bases at V and 6 bases at J, with 17 bases in the middle. This CDR3 contains 15 residues.

The chain links TRBV5-1 to TRBJ1-5; possible D gene TRBD1, 6 bases. Between the trimmed V and J ends, which lost 1 base and 7 bases, there was a span of 6 bases. This CDR3 region has 12 residues. The germline V gene encodes CDR1 SGHRS and CDR2 YFSETQ. The CDR3 DNA sequence: TGCGCCAGCAGCTTGACAGGGCAGCCCCAGCATTTT. It translates to CASSLTGQPQHF.

This clonotype has a handful of counts. This chain uses TRBV28 with TRBJ2-7; D might be TRBD1 or TRBD2, each matching 5 bases. This CDR3 comprises 16 residues. The ends were cut back, 6 bases at V and 2 bases at J, with 20 bases in the middle. Germline V gene sequence: CDR1 MDHEN, CDR2 SYDVKM. The CDR3 loop reads CASRLYIPGRPYEQYF. The CDR3 DNA is TGTGCCAGCAGACTTTATATTCCGGGACGCCCCTACGAGCAGTACTTC. Variable domain in full (rest from reference TRBV28 and TRBJ2-7): DVKVTQSSRYLVKRTGEKVFLECVQDMDHENMFWYRQDPGLGLRLIYFSYDVKMKEKGDIPEGYSVSREKKERFSLILESASTNQTSMYLCASRLYIPGRPYEQYFGPGTRLTVT.

V gene TRBV9 combines with J gene TRBJ1-3, with D perhaps TRBD1 (5 bases). CDR1 is SGDLS and CDR2 is YYNGEE in the germline V gene. The V gene lost 2 bases and the J gene lost 0 bases, with 12 bases spanning the gap. CDR3 length: 16 residues. The CDR3 region is CASSVRGTASGNTIYF. CDR3 in DNA: TGTGCCAGCAGCGTGAGAGGGACGGCCTCTGGAAACACCATATATTTT.

This clonotype was seen ten or more times. V is TRBV24-1 and J is TRBJ2-1; 10 nucleotides line up with TRBD2. The J segment lost 7 bases and the V segment lost 3 bases, leaving 8 bases of the junction unmatched. The CDR3 has 16 residues. Germline loops: CDR1 KGHDR, CDR2 SFDVKD. In DNA form, the CDR3 reads TGTGCCACCAGTGATCCTTCTAGCGGGAGTCCGAATGAGCAGTTCTTC. Amino acid sequence: CATSDPSSGSPNEQFF.

Notes on this clonotype: One end of the junction fails to match germline, which may point to a read error. The gene calls are TRBV6-2 or TRBV6-3 and TRBJ2-5; D assignment may be TRBD1 or TRBD2 (5 bases each). Germline V gives CDR1 MNHEY, CDR2 SVGEGT. The CDR3 extends over 12 amino acids. This CDR3 reads CASSYGPGPGGF. CDR3 in DNA: TGTGCCAGCAGTTACGGTCCGGGACCGGGCGGATTC.

This clonotype turned up a few times. This chain joins TRBV28 and TRBJ2-2; D uncertain. CDR1 and CDR2 from the germline V gene are MDHEN and SYDVKM. The germline V and J ends were trimmed by 3 bases and 3 bases, with 14 bases remaining between them. This CDR3 has 16 residues. DNA for the CDR3: TGTGCCAGCAGTTTGTTTGGACCAGGTGACACCGGGGAGCTGTTTTTT. Its protein is CASSLFGPGDTGELFF. Supplemented by reference TRBV28 and TRBJ2-2, the full variable domain reads DVKVTQSSRYLVKRTGEKVFLECVQDMDHENMFWYRQDPGLGLRLIYFSYDVKMKEKGDIPEGYSVSREKKERFSLILESASTNQTSMYLCASSLFGPGDTGELFFGEGSRLTVL.

In its sample, this clonotype was seen many times. The chain employs TRBV7-8 and TRBJ2-7; unclear D gene. In germline, CDR1 is SGHVS, CDR2 FQNEAQ. V was cut by 6 bases and J by 4 bases, with 10 bases left in between. This CDR3 comprises 12 residues. The CDR3 DNA reads as TGTGCCAGCAGTCAGAGTAGGTACGAGCAGTACTTC. As protein: CASSQSRYEQYF.

The chain is built from TRBV24-1 and TRBJ2-2, with TRBD2 identical over 14 bases. The CDR3 totals 16 residues. The junction had 7 bases not matched to a gene; V was cut back by 7 bases and J by 7 bases. Germline values: CDR1 KGHDR, CDR2 SFDVKD. CDR3 nucleotides: TGTGCCACCAGGGGGACTAGCGGGAGTTTAGGCGGGGAGCTGTTTTTT. Protein product: CATRGTSGSLGGELFF.

Only a few counts were recorded for this clonotype. V and J are TRBV9 and TRBJ2-3; 7 bases fit TRBD2. The trim removed 2 bases at V and 0 bases at J, leaving 18 bases unmatched. Germline V gene data show CDR1 as SGDLS and CDR2 as YYNGEE. The CDR3 contains 20 residues. CDR3 in DNA: TGTGCCAGCAGCGTGGGCATATTAATAAGCGGGGCCTCTAGCACAGATACGCAGTATTTT. Its protein is CASSVGILISGASSTDTQYF.

The genes are TRBV5-6 and TRBJ2-1, with 9 bases matching TRBD1. This CDR3 is built from 15 residues. The trim removed 2 bases at V and 8 bases at J, leaving 8 bases unmatched. Looked up from germline, CDR1 is SGHDT and CDR2 is YYEEEE. The CDR3 is CASSFGTGLFDEQFF. In DNA form, the CDR3 reads TGTGCCAGCAGCTTCGGGACAGGGCTTTTCGATGAGCAGTTCTTC.

This clonotype was detected ten times or more. The genes are TRBV20-1 and TRBJ2-3, with 8 nucleotides matching TRBD1. Germline V CDR1 and CDR2: DFQATT, SNEGSKA (reference sequence). Trimming cost V 3 bases and J 3 bases; bases outside gene matches: 14. The CDR3 loop spans 17 amino acids. CDR3 loop: CSARSGGPILLTDTQYF. The CDR3 DNA sequence: TGCAGTGCTAGGTCAGGGGGCCCCATCCTCTTAACAGATACGCAGTATTTT.

This clonotype was seen at least ten times. This rearrangement joins TRBV12-3 or TRBV12-4 to TRBJ1-5; D gene unclear. There are 16 residues in the CDR3. V was clipped by 1 base and J by 2 bases, with 12 bases between them. CDR3 sequence reads: CASSLGGGIGNQPQHF. The DNA for the CDR3 is TGTGCCAGCAGTTTAGGCGGAGGGATTGGCAATCAGCCCCAGCATTTT.

This chain connects TRBV7-9 to TRBJ2-3; 8 bases fit TRBD2. The V and J ends lost 1 base and 10 bases, in that order; junction bases with no gene match: 10. Germline CDR1 is SEHNR and CDR2 is FQNEAQ (reference sequence). The CDR3 is 15 residues long. The CDR3, as DNA: TGTGCCAGCAGCTTAGGGCGGAGCGGGGGTTTTGCGCAGTATTTT. Its translation: CASSLGRSGGFAQYF. Variable domain in full (rest from reference TRBV7-9 and TRBJ2-3): DTGVSQNPRHKITKRGQNVTFRCDPISEHNRLYWYRQTLGQGPEFLTYFQNEAQLEKSRLLSDRFSAERPKGSFSTLEIQRTEQGDSAMYLCASSLGRSGGFAQYFGPGTRLTVL.

This chain joins TRBV5-1 and TRBJ1-1; D remains ambiguous. The CDR3 length is 16 residues. Trimming took 4 bases from V and 2 from J, leaving 18 bases between them. Germline V lookup: CDR1 SGHRS, CDR2 YFSETQ. The CDR3 loop reads CASSPRTSQGNTEAFF. CDR3 sequence (DNA): TGCGCCAGCAGCCCGAGGACGAGCCAAGGAAACACTGAAGCTTTCTTT.

This clonotype was observed a few times. The CDR3 DNA is TGCGCCAGCAGCTTGGAGGGACACATCAATCAGCCCCAGCATTTT. Its protein product is CASSLEGHINQPQHF. The gene calls are TRBV5-1 and TRBJ1-5; D is possibly TRBD1 (6 bases). This CDR3 comprises 15 residues. V shed 0 bases and J shed 3 bases, with 10 bases lying between them. Germline V lookup: CDR1 SGHRS, CDR2 YFSETQ.

This clonotype was seen many times. This sequence joins TRBV7-9 and TRBJ2-2; tentatively, D is TRBD1 (6 bases). V shed 5 bases and J shed 2 bases, with 12 bases lying between them. Germline V gives CDR1 SEHNR, CDR2 FQNEAQ (reference sequence). This CDR3 contains 15 residues. CDR3 DNA sequence: TGTGCCAGCAGCCTGGACAGTGGTAACACCGGGGAGCTGTTTTTT. The encoded protein is CASSLDSGNTGELFF.

For this clonotype: An end of the junction does not agree with germline; a read error may underlie this. The chain has TRBV18 and TRBJ2-3; 9 bases are shared with TRBD2. This CDR3 contains 15 residues. The germline gives CDR1 KGHSH, CDR2 LQKENI. CDR3 in amino acids: CASLPSPSGVNTQYF. The CDR3, as DNA: TGTGCCAGCTTACCAAGCCCTAGCGGGGTCAATACGCAGTATTTT.

CDR3 residues: CASSWDRGGQAFF. The CDR3 nucleotides read TGTGCCAGCAGCTGGGACAGGGGGGGACAAGCTTTCTTT. The chain is built from TRBV14 and TRBJ1-1; 11 nucleotides match TRBD1. This CDR3 is built from 13 residues. Germline CDR1 and CDR2: SGHDN and FVKESK. Unmatched junction bases numbered 5, after V lost 5 bases and J lost 9 bases.

This clonotype has more than one count but fewer than ten. The V and J genes are TRBV3-1 and TRBJ1-2, with 8 nucleotides matching TRBD1. V lost 3 bases and J lost 3; bases outside the gene matches: 3. The CDR3 loop spans 14 amino acids. Germline V lookup: CDR1 LGHDT, CDR2 YNNKEL (reference sequence). DNA for the CDR3: TGTGCCAGCAGCCATGTACAGGGGGACTATGGCTACACCTTC. This gives the protein CASSHVQGDYGYTF.

The rearrangement joins TRBV5-1 to TRBJ1-6, with TRBD1 identical over 7 bases. After removal of 0 bases from V and 8 bases from J, the junction contained 2 bases not matched to a gene. CDR1 SGHRS and CDR2 YFSETQ come from the germline V gene. There are 14 residues in the CDR3. CDR3 protein: CASSLGDRDSPLHF. Here the CDR3 DNA reads TGCGCCAGCAGCTTGGGAGACAGGGATTCACCCCTCCACTTT.